This T cell receptor (beta chain) came from a study of regulatory T cells in long-lasting Graves disease. Study-level points and caveats: New patients shared over 800 public clonotypes, fewer than the 2,500 to 3,000 shared by persistent patients.

Time point: persistent/refractory GD, antithyroid drugs over 5 years with positive TRAb. PBMC-extracted RNA yielded the TCR library. Germline V gives CDR1 KGHDR, CDR2 SFDVKD. The CDR3 is 16 amino acids. V shed 3 bases and J shed 3 bases, with 16 bases lying between them. According to the study, TCR beta libraries were built with iRepertoire HTBI primers and CDR3-region Arm-PCR. MiXCR, run by TCRdb on the multiplex PCR reads, gives a single entry per CDR3 protein. Of roughly 450,000 distinct CDR3 sequences in the sample, approximately 22% are singletons; the top ten hold around 13%. This clonotype was observed at least ten times. Its cognate antigen is unknown.

The rearrangement links TRBV24-1 to TRBJ2-5; a weak D match, TRBD2 (5 bases). The sequenced sample was peripheral blood mononuclear cells (PBMCs), obtained when the disease was refractory, from a patient treated with antithyroid drugs. The clonotype was recovered from a female donor with Graves disease. CDR3 coding DNA: TGTGCCACCAGTGATCCTGCGCGCGGGTTGAAAGAGACCCAGTACTTC. Amino acids: CATSDPARGLKETQYF.